This record covers a single T cell receptor beta chain. As yet, its antigen is unknown. For the second PCR, which ran for roughly 6 to 12 cycles, a sample-barcoded 5' primer and a J-beta primer mix were used. TCRdb reprocessed the 5' RACE reads via MiXCR and lists one record per CDR3 protein. The sample has some 780,000 distinct CDR3 sequences, 45% to 70% seen once. This specimen belongs to a study of blood T cells in healthy people across ages. Study-wide points: Conclusively comparing naive with antigen-experienced cells was impossible with unsorted PBMCs.

CDR1 is SGHDT, CDR2 YYEEEE, per germline. J lost 0 bases, V lost 3 bases, and 8 bases had no gene match. CDR3 length equals 17 residues. The source is a man in his forties in good health. This sequence joins TRBV5-6 and TRBJ2-4; 8 bases line up with TRBD2. Sequencing input: blood. Here the CDR3 reads CASSSMGLGGAKNIQYF. Here the CDR3 DNA reads TGTGCCAGCAGCTCGATGGGACTAGGAGGAGCCAAAAACATTCAGTACTTC. The full variable domain, its missing parts supplied by reference TRBV5-6 and TRBJ2-4, is DAGVTQSPTHLIKTRGQQVTLRCSPKSGHDTVSWYQQALGQGPQFIFQYYEEEERQRGNFPDRFSGHQFPNYSSELNVNALLLGDSALYLCASSSMGLGGAKNIQYFGAGTRLSVL.